This T cell receptor (beta chain) is from a study of T cells in Graves' hyperthyroidism and ophthalmopathy. Turning to the study itself: Peripheral blood was acquired at first diagnosis, ahead of any therapy whatsoever.

This clonotype was recorded at least ten times. V was cut by 0 bases and J by 6 bases, with 8 bases left in between. The CDR3 contains 13 residues. Per germline, CDR1 SGHRS and CDR2 YFSETQ. Amplified TCR beta CDR3 regions derived from RNA transcripts. Carried out on the TCR CDR3, a first-round RT-PCR used the HTBI primer set. TCRdb itself ran the multiplex PCR reads through MiXCR, one entry per CDR3 protein. The top ten clones hold 12% of a sample with 700,000 or so distinct CDR3 sequences, roughly 15% of them seen once. The material sequenced was blood. The sequence was collected from a woman aged 50 to 60 with Graves' ophthalmopathy. The V and J genes are TRBV5-1 and TRBJ2-3, with unresolved D. CDR3 in amino acids: CASSLGYLDTQYF. Here the CDR3 DNA reads TGCGCCAGCAGCTTGGGATACTTGGATACGCAGTATTTT.